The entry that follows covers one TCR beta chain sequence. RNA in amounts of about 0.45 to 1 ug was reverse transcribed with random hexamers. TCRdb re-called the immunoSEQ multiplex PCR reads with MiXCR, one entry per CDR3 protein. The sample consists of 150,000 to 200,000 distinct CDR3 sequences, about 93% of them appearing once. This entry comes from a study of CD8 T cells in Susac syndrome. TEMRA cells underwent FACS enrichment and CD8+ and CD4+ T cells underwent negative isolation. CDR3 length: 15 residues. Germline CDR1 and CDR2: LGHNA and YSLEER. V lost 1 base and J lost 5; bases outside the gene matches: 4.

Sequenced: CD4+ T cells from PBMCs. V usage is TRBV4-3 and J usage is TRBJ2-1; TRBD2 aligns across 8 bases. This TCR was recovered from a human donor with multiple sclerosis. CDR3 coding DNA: TGCGCCAGCAGCCAAGGCGGGAGGTGGAACAATGAGCAGTTCTTC. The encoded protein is CASSQGGRWNNEQFF.